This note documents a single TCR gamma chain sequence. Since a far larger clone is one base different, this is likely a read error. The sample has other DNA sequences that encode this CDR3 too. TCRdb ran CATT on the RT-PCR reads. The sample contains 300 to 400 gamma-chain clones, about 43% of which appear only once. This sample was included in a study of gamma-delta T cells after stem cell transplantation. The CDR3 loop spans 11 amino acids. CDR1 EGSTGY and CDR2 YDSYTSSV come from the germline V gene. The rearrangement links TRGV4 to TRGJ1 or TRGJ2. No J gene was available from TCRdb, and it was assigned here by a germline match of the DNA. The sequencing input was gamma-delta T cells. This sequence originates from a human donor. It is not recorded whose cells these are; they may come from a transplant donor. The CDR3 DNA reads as TGCGCCACCTGGGATTATTATAAGAAACTCTTT. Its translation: CATWDYYKKLF.